A selection of T cell receptor beta chains follows, all from one sample in a study of CD8+CD57+ T cells in acquired aplastic anemia. TCRdb reprocessed the reads via MiXCR and lists one record per CDR3 protein. Of approximately 180,000 distinct CDR3 sequences in the sample, 48% were seen once. Sequenced sample: sorted CD4+, CD8+, or CD8+CD57+ T cells (not recorded which) from PBMCs. The receptor source for this set is a human donor with aplastic anemia. Each CDR3 is given with its conserved first and last residue. The D gene is left open where the match is weak. Not all rows give a size; the values are once, few, many and, for expanded clones, a class.

D gene: TRBD2; clone size: many; V gene: TRBV20-1; J gene: TRBJ2-1; CDR3 protein: CSSSGRGYNEQFF; CDR3 DNA: TGCAGTTCGAGCGGGAGAGGTTACAATGAGCAGTTCTTC
D gene: TRBD1; clone size: -; V gene: TRBV7-2; J gene: TRBJ1-4; CDR3 protein: CASSSGTGREKLFF; CDR3 DNA: TGTGCCAGCAGCTCGGGGACAGGGCGTGAAAAACTGTTTTTT
D gene: -; clone size: -; V gene: TRBV29-1; J gene: TRBJ2-1; CDR3 protein: CSVVTPYASPNEQFF; CDR3 DNA: TGCAGCGTCGTAACCCCCTACGCTAGCCCCAATGAGCAGTTCTTC
D gene: -; clone size: many; V gene: TRBV6-6; J gene: TRBJ1-2; CDR3 protein: CASSYSYRGIRYGYTF; CDR3 DNA: TGTGCCAGCAGTTACTCGTATCGAGGGATTCGGTATGGCTACACCTTC
D gene: -; clone size: -; V gene: TRBV10-3; J gene: TRBJ2-1; CDR3 protein: CAISAGNEQFF; CDR3 DNA: TGTGCCATCAGTGCGGGTAATGAGCAGTTCTTC
D gene: -; clone size: once; V gene: TRBV2; J gene: TRBJ2-2; CDR3 protein: CASSSDRSVTGELFF; CDR3 DNA: TGTGCCAGCAGCTCCGACAGGTCAGTGACCGGGGAGCTGTTTTTT
D gene: TRBD1; clone size: -; V gene: TRBV5-6; J gene: TRBJ1-5; CDR3 protein: CASSSDRVKGPQHF; CDR3 DNA: TGTGCCAGCAGCTCCGACAGGGTGAAAGGACCCCAGCATTTT
D gene: -; clone size: -; V gene: TRBV20-1; J gene: TRBJ2-3; CDR3 protein: CSARDELAPTDTQYF; CDR3 DNA: TGCAGTGCTAGAGATGAACTAGCACCCACAGATACGCAGTATTTT
D gene: -; clone size: many; V gene: TRBV7-9; J gene: TRBJ1-3; CDR3 protein: CASSLSVDTIYF; CDR3 DNA: TGTGCCAGCAGCTTAAGCGTGGACACCATATATTTT
D gene: TRBD2; clone size: -; V gene: TRBV4-2; J gene: TRBJ2-7; CDR3 protein: CASSLRLAGSYEQYF; CDR3 DNA: TGTGCCAGCAGCCTAAGACTAGCGGGGTCCTACGAGCAGTACTTC
D gene: TRBD1; clone size: -; V gene: TRBV5-4; J gene: TRBJ1-6; CDR3 protein: CASSRSGTANSPLHF; CDR3 DNA: TGTGCCAGCAGCAGATCCGGGACAGCCAATTCACCCCTCCACTTT
D gene: -; clone size: once; V gene: TRBV4-1; J gene: TRBJ1-2; CDR3 protein: CASSQDRPGYGYTF; CDR3 DNA: TGCGCCAGCAGCCAAGATCGCCCGGGCTATGGCTACACCTTC
D gene: -; clone size: many; V gene: TRBV4-3; J gene: TRBJ1-1; CDR3 protein: CASSQDLAAYTEAFF; CDR3 DNA: TGCGCCAGCAGCCAAGATCTGGCGGCTTACACTGAAGCTTTCTTT
D gene: -; clone size: -; V gene: TRBV12-3/TRBV12-4; J gene: TRBJ2-3; CDR3 protein: CASQVTGEGADTQYF; CDR3 DNA: TGTGCCAGTCAAGTAACGGGAGAAGGAGCGGATACGCAGTATTTT
D gene: -; clone size: -; V gene: TRBV7-9; J gene: TRBJ2-1; CDR3 protein: CASSLIAGNEQFF; CDR3 DNA: TGTGCCAGCAGCTTGATCGCAGGCAATGAGCAGTTCTTC
D gene: -; clone size: many; V gene: TRBV12-5; J gene: TRBJ2-5; CDR3 protein: CASGLEEFGTQYF; CDR3 DNA: TGTGCTAGTGGTTTGGAAGAGTTCGGGACCCAGTACTTC
D gene: -; clone size: -; V gene: TRBV20-1; J gene: TRBJ2-5; CDR3 protein: CSATGTAETQYF; CDR3 DNA: TGCAGTGCTACGGGGACGGCCGAGACCCAGTACTTC
D gene: TRBD2; clone size: -; V gene: TRBV5-1; J gene: TRBJ2-5; CDR3 protein: CASSHGRAGGQETQYF; CDR3 DNA: TGCGCCAGCAGCCACGGGAGGGCGGGCGGACAAGAGACCCAGTACTTC
D gene: TRBD2; clone size: once; V gene: TRBV24-1; J gene: TRBJ2-3; CDR3 protein: CATSLGTSGGGITDTQYF; CDR3 DNA: TGTGCCACCAGTCTCGGGACTAGCGGGGGGGGGATCACGGATACGCAGTATTTT
D gene: TRBD1; clone size: -; V gene: TRBV19; J gene: TRBJ1-5; CDR3 protein: CATLDRVNNQPQHF; CDR3 DNA: TGTGCCACCCTAGACAGGGTGAACAATCAGCCCCAGCATTTT
D gene: -; clone size: -; V gene: TRBV20-1; J gene: TRBJ2-1; CDR3 protein: CSASSPRGQNEQFF; CDR3 DNA: TGCAGTGCCAGCAGCCCCAGGGGACAAAATGAGCAGTTCTTC
D gene: TRBD1; clone size: -; V gene: TRBV10-2; J gene: TRBJ2-7; CDR3 protein: CASSEYRTGTYEQYF; CDR3 DNA: TGCGCCAGCAGTGAGTACCGGACAGGGACCTACGAGCAGTACTTC
D gene: -; clone size: few; V gene: TRBV10-3; J gene: TRBJ1-2; CDR3 protein: CAISENDGYGYTF; CDR3 DNA: TGTGCCATCAGTGAGAACGACGGCTATGGCTACACCTTC
D gene: -; clone size: few; V gene: TRBV15; J gene: TRBJ1-1; CDR3 protein: CATRAAWDTEAFF; CDR3 DNA: TGTGCCACCCGGGCAGCCTGGGACACTGAAGCTTTCTTT
D gene: -; clone size: -; V gene: TRBV2; J gene: TRBJ1-2; CDR3 protein: CASSRTYGYTF; CDR3 DNA: TGTGCCAGCAGTAGGACCTATGGCTACACCTTC
D gene: -; clone size: many; V gene: TRBV7-2; J gene: TRBJ1-1; CDR3 protein: CASSLLSSPRAEAFF; CDR3 DNA: TGTGCCAGCAGCTTACTAAGTTCCCCTCGGGCTGAAGCTTTCTTT
D gene: -; clone size: -; V gene: TRBV7-9; J gene: TRBJ1-1; CDR3 protein: CASSPSDTEAFF; CDR3 DNA: TGTGCCAGCAGCCCCTCGGACACTGAAGCTTTCTTT
D gene: TRBD2; clone size: many; V gene: TRBV11-2; J gene: TRBJ2-2; CDR3 protein: CASRTPRRGRAGELFF; CDR3 DNA: TGTGCCAGCCGAACGCCTAGGCGGGGGAGGGCCGGGGAGCTGTTTTTT
D gene: -; clone size: -; V gene: TRBV24-1; J gene: TRBJ2-5; CDR3 protein: CATSAGPSNRETQYF; CDR3 DNA: TGTGCCACCAGTGCGGGCCCTTCTAATCGGGAGACCCAGTACTTC
D gene: -; clone size: few; V gene: TRBV12-3/TRBV12-4; J gene: TRBJ1-1; CDR3 protein: CASTVAEAFF; CDR3 DNA: TGTGCCAGCACGGTGGCTGAAGCTTTCTTT
D gene: -; clone size: many; V gene: TRBV28; J gene: TRBJ1-6; CDR3 protein: CASSFGTLGSPLHF; CDR3 DNA: TGTGCCAGCAGTTTTGGTACTCTAGGGTCACCCCTCCACTTT
D gene: TRBD2; clone size: -; V gene: TRBV10-3; J gene: TRBJ2-2; CDR3 protein: CAISWGSGTSDTGELFF; CDR3 DNA: TGTGCCATCAGTTGGGGGTCCGGGACTAGCGACACCGGGGAGCTGTTTTTT
D gene: TRBD1; clone size: many; V gene: TRBV28; J gene: TRBJ1-5; CDR3 protein: CASSLPRRDRERHQPQHF; CDR3 DNA: TGTGCCAGCAGCCTACCCCGGAGGGACAGGGAGAGGCATCAGCCCCAGCATTTT
D gene: -; clone size: many; V gene: TRBV9; J gene: TRBJ2-7; CDR3 protein: CASSGGFSYEQYF; CDR3 DNA: TGTGCCAGCAGCGGGGGGTTTTCCTACGAGCAGTACTTC
D gene: -; clone size: -; V gene: TRBV9; J gene: TRBJ2-1; CDR3 protein: CASSLGPAGSEQFF; CDR3 DNA: TGTGCCAGCAGTTTGGGACCAGCGGGCTCTGAGCAGTTCTTC
D gene: TRBD1; clone size: few; V gene: TRBV25-1; J gene: TRBJ1-2; CDR3 protein: CASSESGTGDRGYTF; CDR3 DNA: TGTGCCAGCAGTGAGTCCGGGACAGGGGACCGGGGCTACACCTTC
D gene: -; clone size: -; V gene: TRBV15; J gene: TRBJ2-7; CDR3 protein: CATRGIVSYEQYF; CDR3 DNA: TGTGCCACCCGCGGGATAGTCTCCTACGAGCAGTACTTC
D gene: -; clone size: few; V gene: TRBV10-3; J gene: TRBJ2-7; CDR3 protein: CAVKKTGQDRYEQYF; CDR3 DNA: TGTGCCGTCAAGAAAACGGGGCAGGATCGCTACGAGCAGTACTTC
D gene: TRBD1; clone size: few; V gene: TRBV24-1; J gene: TRBJ1-2; CDR3 protein: CATSPGGDYGYTF; CDR3 DNA: TGTGCCACCAGTCCAGGGGGCGACTATGGCTACACCTTC
D gene: -; clone size: -; V gene: TRBV2; J gene: TRBJ2-2; CDR3 protein: CASKPDTGELFF; CDR3 DNA: TGTGCCAGCAAGCCAGACACCGGGGAGCTGTTTTTT
D gene: -; clone size: many; V gene: TRBV6-6; J gene: TRBJ2-6; CDR3 protein: CASLSSGANVLTF; CDR3 DNA: TGTGCCAGCTTAAGCTCTGGGGCCAACGTCCTGACTTTC
D gene: -; clone size: many; V gene: TRBV29-1; J gene: TRBJ1-2; CDR3 protein: CSVEGGGGYGYTF; CDR3 DNA: TGCAGCGTTGAAGGGGGTGGTGGCTATGGCTACACCTTC